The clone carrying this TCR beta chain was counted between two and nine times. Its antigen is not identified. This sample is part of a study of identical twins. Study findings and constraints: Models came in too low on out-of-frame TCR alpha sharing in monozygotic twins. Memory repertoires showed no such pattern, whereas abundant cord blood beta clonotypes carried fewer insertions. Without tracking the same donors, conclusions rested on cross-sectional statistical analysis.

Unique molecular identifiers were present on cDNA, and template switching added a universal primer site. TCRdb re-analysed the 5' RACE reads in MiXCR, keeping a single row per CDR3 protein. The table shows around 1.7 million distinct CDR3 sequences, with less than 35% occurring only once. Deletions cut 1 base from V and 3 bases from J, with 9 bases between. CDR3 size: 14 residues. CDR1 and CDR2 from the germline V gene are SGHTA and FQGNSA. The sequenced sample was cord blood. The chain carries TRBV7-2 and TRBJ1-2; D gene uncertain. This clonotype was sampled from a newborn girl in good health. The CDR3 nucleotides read TGTGCCAGCAGCTTAGACGGAGGAGACTATGGCTACACCTTC. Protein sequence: CASSLDGGDYGYTF.